What follows are 4 T cell receptor beta chains derived from one specimen sequenced in a study of blood T cell repertoires in COVID-19. Profiled with immunoSEQ multiplex PCR; TCRdb holds only in-frame clones, not every one. The repertoire holds roughly 170,000 clones, with roughly 78% as singletons. The sample was peripheral blood. The receptors were gathered from a woman aged 60-75 years with COVID-19, enrolled during active disease.

V and J are TRBV11-2 and TRBJ2-7; no definite D call. The germline gives CDR1 SGHAT, CDR2 FQNNGV. Trimming stripped 4 bases from V and 2 bases from J, with 18 bases between. The CDR3 is made up of 16 amino acids. The CDR3 DNA reads as TGTGCCAGCAGCTCCCCCTTAGGCGGAGACCCCTACGAGCAGTACTTC. This sequence encodes CASSSPLGGDPYEQYF. The full variable domain, in which reference TRBV11-2 and TRBJ2-7 provide the parts outside the CDR3, is EAGVAQSPRYKIIEKRQSVAFWCNPISGHATLYWYQQILGQGPKLLIQFQNNGVVDDSQLPKDRFSAERLKGVDSTLKIQPAKLEDSAVYLCASSSPLGGDPYEQYFGPGTRLTVT.

The V and J genes are TRBV3-1 (or the pseudogene TRBV3-2) and TRBJ2-3; unclear D gene. This CDR3 has 18 residues. CDR1 and CDR2 (germline): LGHDT, YNNKEL (reference sequence). Trimming cost V 2 bases and J 0 bases, with 18 bases left between them. The DNA of the CDR3 is TGTGCCAGCAGCCAATTCTCAACTGGTACCGTCAGCACAGATACGCAGTATTTT. This sequence encodes CASSQFSTGTVSTDTQYF.

This clone was observed a few times. This sequence joins TRBV6-6 and TRBJ2-2, with D perhaps TRBD1 or TRBD2 (6 bases each). Germline CDR1 MNHNY, CDR2 SVGAGI (reference sequence). Trimming took off 5 bases at V and 5 bases at J, with 9 bases between the two ends. The CDR3 is made up of 13 amino acids. The CDR3 DNA follows: TGTGCCAGCAGTCGAGGGGGGACCGGGGAGCTGTTTTTT. It codes for CASSRGGTGELFF.

The rearrangement uses TRBV5-1 and TRBJ2-2, with TRBD1 matching over 9 bases. CDR3 length equals 15 residues. In germline, CDR1 is SGHRS, CDR2 YFSETQ. J was trimmed by 6 bases and V by 0 bases; bases with no gene match: 3. CDR3 nucleotide sequence: TGCGCCAGCAGCTTGGCGACAGGGGGGCCCGGGGAGCTGTTTTTT. Encoded protein: CASSLATGGPGELFF.